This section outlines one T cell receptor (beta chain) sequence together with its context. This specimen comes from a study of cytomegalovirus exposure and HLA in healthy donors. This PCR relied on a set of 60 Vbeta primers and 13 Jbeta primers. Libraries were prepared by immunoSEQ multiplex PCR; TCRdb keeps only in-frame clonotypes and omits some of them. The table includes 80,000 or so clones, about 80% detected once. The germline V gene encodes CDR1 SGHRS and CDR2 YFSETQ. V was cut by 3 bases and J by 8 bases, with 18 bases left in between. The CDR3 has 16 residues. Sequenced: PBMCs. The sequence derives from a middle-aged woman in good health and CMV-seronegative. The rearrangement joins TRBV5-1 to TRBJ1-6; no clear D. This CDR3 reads CASSSGDRELDSPLHF. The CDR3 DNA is TGCGCCAGCAGCTCCGGGGATCGGGAGCTCGATTCACCCCTCCACTTT. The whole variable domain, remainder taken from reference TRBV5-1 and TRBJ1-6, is KAGVTQTPRYLIKTRGQQVTLSCSPISGHRSVSWYQQTPGQGLQFLFEYFSETQRNKGNFPGRFSGRQFSNSRSEMNVSTLELGDSALYLCASSSGDRELDSPLHFGNGTRLTVT.